This TCR beta chain stems from a study of cytomegalovirus exposure and HLA in healthy donors. Study context: In an earlier analysis, approximately 120 million unique TCR beta sequences were found from approximately 190 million T cells.

It was with 60 Vbeta and 13 Jbeta primers that the PCR ran. Assay used: immunoSEQ multiplex PCR; TCRdb lists only in-frame clones, some missing. The data show about 160,000 clones, approximately 80% seen once. Each donor's status was that of a healthy bone marrow donor. Germline V CDR1 and CDR2: LNHNV, YYDKDF (reference sequence). The CDR3 extends over 19 amino acids. V lost 5 bases and J lost 0; bases outside the gene matches: 15. Of note for this clone: Its antigen is not known.

Study outcomes and limitations: Available immune exposure information covered CMV serostatus only. According to an earlier analysis, most TCR beta V segments yielded productive rearrangements about 90% or about 30% of the time.

The source material was PBMCs. The sequence derives from a male donor in good health and CMV-seronegative. The chain is built from TRBV15 and TRBJ1-5; 8 bases line up with TRBD1. CDR3 in DNA: TGTGCCACCAGCCCCCGACCAAGACAGGGGCCCTATAGCAATCAGCCCCAGCATTTT. It is translated as CATSPRPRQGPYSNQPQHF.